The T cell receptor beta chain described here comes from a study of T cell repertoires in cytomegalovirus infection. Study-wide background: Carrying CMV and the relevant HLA type showed in public TCR beta signatures. Study results and limitations: HLA-C-restricted, CMV-specific TCR beta clonotypes were dominant ex vivo.

Germline-derived CDR1 and CDR2 are MDHEN and SYDVKM. The CDR3 is 13 amino acids. There are a few counts of this clonotype. The antigen is unknown. TCRdb fed the reads into MiXCR, producing one record per CDR3 protein. The repertoire includes some 450,000 distinct CDR3 sequences, roughly 30% of them detected once, and roughly an eighth sits in the top ten. J is TRBJ2-5 and V is TRBV28; D tentatively fits TRBD1 or TRBD2 (7 bases each). Input material: PBMCs. The source is a human donor in good health (CMV status not recorded). Some clones in this sample may be carry-over from other donors' samples. The CDR3: CAGRETGKETQYF. DNA for the CDR3: TGTGCGGGGCGGGAGACAGGGAAAGAGACCCAGTACTTC.